This T cell receptor (beta chain) derives from a study of OX40 agonist ivuxolimab in advanced cancers. V dropped 7 bases and J dropped 9 bases, with 16 bases sitting between them. Germline V lookup: CDR1 LNHDA, CDR2 SQIVND (reference sequence). CDR3 length equals 13 residues. Only in-frame clones appear in the TCRdb table, and some are missing; sequencing was by immunoSEQ multiplex PCR. The profile shows tens of thousands of clones, 85% to 90% of them singletons. This sequence originates from an adult with an advanced solid tumor such as melanoma, head and neck, liver or kidney cancer. The chain recombines TRBV19 with TRBJ2-1; no reliable D call. The sequencing used CD4+ or CD8+ T cells sorted from blood, collected in a trial of the OX40 agonist ivuxolimab. In nucleotides, the CDR3 is TGTGCCAGTATCTCGATAGGCCACGGTGAGCAGTTCTTC. It translates to CASISIGHGEQFF. The full variable domain, with the rest looked up from reference TRBV19 and TRBJ2-1, is DGGITQSPKYLFRKEGQNVTLSCEQNLNHDAMYWYRQDPGQGLRLIYYSQIVNDFQKGDIAEGYSVSREKKESFPLTVTSAQKNPTAFYLCASISIGHGEQFFGPGTRLTVL.